This is a list of T cell receptor beta chains from one sample in a study of prognosis after radiotherapy for stage I lung cancer. MiXCR, run by TCRdb on the multiplex PCR reads, gives a single entry per CDR3 protein. The table has 30,000 to 40,000 distinct CDR3 sequences, around 30% seen once. The sequencing used PBMCs, collected before or after stereotactic body radiation therapy (not recorded which). All receptors derive from a donor aged 50 or older with non-small cell lung cancer. Both conserved end residues are part of each CDR3. The D gene is left open where the match is weak. Rows give clone size only sometimes, using once, few, many, or a class for an expanded clone.

cdr3_nt,cdr3_aa,v_call,clone_size,j_call,d_call
TGTGCCAGTAGTATTGTCCCCCCGACAACTAATGAAAAACTGTTTTTT,CASSIVPPTTNEKLFF,TRBV19,many,TRBJ1-4,.
TGCAGTGCTGGACCAAGGGGCGCTGGCAATTCACCCCTCCACTTT,CSAGPRGAGNSPLHF,TRBV20-1,.,TRBJ1-6,.
TGTGCCAGCAGATCAGACATTCAGAACACTGAAGCTTTCTTT,CASRSDIQNTEAFF,TRBV12-3/TRBV12-4,many,TRBJ1-1,.
TGTGCCGGGTCGCGGGGGGGCCGGGAGACCCAGTACTTC,CAGSRGGRETQYF,TRBV30,many,TRBJ2-5,TRBD2
TGTTCCGCCCGTGACAGGGGGCACAACAATGAGCAGTTCTTC,CSARDRGHNNEQFF,TRBV6-1,.,TRBJ2-1,TRBD1
TGCGCCAGCAGTGGGAGAGGGGGCGAAGATAACTATGGCTACACATTC,CASSGRGGEDNYGYTF,TRBV10-2,.,TRBJ1-2,TRBD1
TGTGCCAGCGGGTCTAGCCAGTACTTC,CASGSSQYF,TRBV6-1,many,TRBJ2-5,.
TGTGCCAGCAGTGAAGGGACAGGAAACTCACCCCTCAACTTT,CASSEGTGNSPLNF,TRBV6-2/TRBV6-3,.,TRBJ1-6,TRBD1
TGTGCCAGCAGCCAACACTACGAGCAGTACTTC,CASSQHYEQYF,TRBV6-2/TRBV6-3,.,TRBJ2-7,.
TGTGCCAGCAGCCCCCTGGACAGGGTGGGCGGGGAGCTGTTTTTT,CASSPLDRVGGELFF,TRBV5-4,.,TRBJ2-2,TRBD1
TGTGCCAGCAGCTTTGCCCTAGCGGGGGACAATGAGCAGTTCTTC,CASSFALAGDNEQFF,TRBV5-5,many,TRBJ2-1,TRBD2
TGTGCCAGCAGCCCCCGGGGGGACGGGAATGGCTACACCTTC,CASSPRGDGNGYTF,TRBV7-8,.,TRBJ1-2,.
TGTGCCAGCAGGTCCCTGGACAGATATCGGCCCCAGCATTTT,CASRSLDRYRPQHF,TRBV12-3/TRBV12-4,.,TRBJ1-5,.
TGTGCCAGTAGTATCTCCGGTGCAGGGACAAATGAGCAGTTCTTC,CASSISGAGTNEQFF,TRBV19,many,TRBJ2-1,.
TGTGCCAGCAGCGTAGAGGCTTCCTTTGGGGCCAACGTCCTGACTTTC,CASSVEASFGANVLTF,TRBV9,many,TRBJ2-6,.
TGTGCCAGCCGGAGTGGGGGTTTTATGAACACTGAAGCTTTCTTT,CASRSGGFMNTEAFF,TRBV6-2/TRBV6-3,many,TRBJ1-1,.
TGTGCCAGCAGTCTCCTTCCCGAGGGTGGGGCCAACGTCCTGACTTTC,CASSLLPEGGANVLTF,TRBV6-1,many,TRBJ2-6,.
TGTGCCAGCGGACGGGGGAGGCTCTCCTACGAGCAGTACTTC,CASGRGRLSYEQYF,TRBV27,.,TRBJ2-7,.
TGTGCCAGCAGACCCGACAGGGAAAGCACTGAAGCTTTCTTT,CASRPDRESTEAFF,TRBV13,many,TRBJ1-1,TRBD1
TGTGCCAGCAGCCAAGGGTTTAGGGCTAGCGGATACGAGCAGTACTTC,CASSQGFRASGYEQYF,TRBV3-1,many,TRBJ2-7,TRBD2
TGTGCCTGGAGGGGTGAGGGGGCTGGAGAGACCCAGTACTTC,CAWRGEGAGETQYF,TRBV30,many,TRBJ2-5,TRBD1
TGTGCCAGCAGCTCTGACAGGGAAGGGACAGATACGCAGTATTTT,CASSSDREGTDTQYF,TRBV2,.,TRBJ2-3,TRBD1
TGCAGTGCTAGGGACTGGGCCTACGAGCAGTACTTC,CSARDWAYEQYF,TRBV20-1,many,TRBJ2-7,.
TGTGCCAGCAGCCAAGGGACAGTAGAGGGTGGGAAACTGTTTTTT,CASSQGTVEGGKLFF,TRBV4-2,many,TRBJ1-4,.
TGTGCCAGCGGGGGCGATAGGGACACTGAAGCTTTCTTT,CASGGDRDTEAFF,TRBV2,many,TRBJ1-1,.
TGTGCCAGCAGCTACCGACTAGCTGCCAACACCGGGGAGCTGTTTTTT,CASSYRLAANTGELFF,TRBV11-2,.,TRBJ2-2,TRBD2
TGTGCCACCAGCAAACGGACAGGACGTGAGCAGTACTTC,CATSKRTGREQYF,TRBV15,many,TRBJ2-7,TRBD1
TGTGCCAGCAGTGTATGGGGGGCGGGCACTGAAGCTTTCTTT,CASSVWGAGTEAFF,TRBV6-1,many,TRBJ1-1,.
TGCAGTGCTAGAGACGGGCAGCCCCAGCATTTT,CSARDGQPQHF,TRBV20-1,many,TRBJ1-5,.
TGTGCCAGCAAAGGGCGGGGAGATACGCAGTATTTT,CASKGRGDTQYF,TRBV2,many,TRBJ2-3,.
TGTGCCAGCAGTTACTCGATATCCGGTGGTGTCACTGAAGCTTTCTTT,CASSYSISGGVTEAFF,TRBV6-5,many,TRBJ1-1,.
TGTGCCAGCAGTTTCGACACCTTCCAAGAGACCCAGTACTTC,CASSFDTFQETQYF,TRBV6-2/TRBV6-3,many,TRBJ2-5,.
TGCAGTGCTAGAGACAGGGAAAACTACGAGCAGTACTTC,CSARDRENYEQYF,TRBV20-1,many,TRBJ2-7,.
TGCGCCAGCGGCGAGACAGTGGGCCACACTGAAGCTTTCTTT,CASGETVGHTEAFF,TRBV5-1,.,TRBJ1-1,.
TGCAGTGCTAGTTGCAGGTACGAGCAGTACTTC,CSASCRYEQYF,TRBV20-1,.,TRBJ2-7,.
TGCAGTGCTAGTCGAGGGGCCGACACTGAAGCTTTCTTT,CSASRGADTEAFF,TRBV20-1,many,TRBJ1-1,.
TGTGCCATTGGACAGGGGCAGGACTATGGCTACACCTTC,CAIGQGQDYGYTF,TRBV10-3,many,TRBJ1-2,TRBD1
TGTGCCAGCAGGAGACAGTCCGACACCGGGGAGCTGTTTTTT,CASRRQSDTGELFF,TRBV7-3,many,TRBJ2-2,.
TGTGCCACCCCTGGCGATGATCAGTTCTTT,CATPGDDQFF,TRBV6-1,.,TRBJ2-1,.
TGTGCCAGCAGCCAAGATCAGGGAAGAATAGCTGGGGCCAACGTCCTGACTTTC,CASSQDQGRIAGANVLTF,TRBV4-2,many,TRBJ2-6,.
TGTGCCAGCAGCTTATTGGGGGCGGGAGATACGCAGTATTTT,CASSLLGAGDTQYF,TRBV11-2,many,TRBJ2-3,.
TGTGCCATCAGGTTGAGCGGTGGTCTGGATGGGCAGTACTTC,CAIRLSGGLDGQYF,TRBV10-3,.,TRBJ2-7,.
TGTGCCACCTCCCTGGGGGGCAATGAGCAGTTCTTC,CATSLGGNEQFF,TRBV24-1,.,TRBJ2-1,.
TGTGCCAGCAGCTACGGGGGACCATCAACTAATGAAAAACTGTTTTTT,CASSYGGPSTNEKLFF,TRBV5-6,many,TRBJ1-4,.
TGCAGTGCTAGATACCCACAGAAGTTAGGAGAGACCCAGTACTTC,CSARYPQKLGETQYF,TRBV20-1,few,TRBJ2-5,.
TGTGCCAGCAGTTTGGACAGAGGCTACGAGCAGTACTTC,CASSLDRGYEQYF,TRBV28,.,TRBJ2-7,.
TGTGCCAGCAGTGGGGACAGGTGGGCGGGGGGCTACACCTTC,CASSGDRWAGGYTF,TRBV25-1,many,TRBJ1-2,TRBD1
TGTGCCAGCTTCGCTTTACAGGGTGGAGTCACTGAAGCTTTCTTT,CASFALQGGVTEAFF,TRBV27,.,TRBJ1-1,.
TGTGCCAGCAGCTCGGGACTAGCGGGGGGCACAGATACGCAGTATTTT,CASSSGLAGGTDTQYF,TRBV7-3,many,TRBJ2-3,TRBD2
TGCGCCAGCAGCCAAGATTTAACTAGTTGGTTGAAAGAGCAGTTCTTC,CASSQDLTSWLKEQFF,TRBV4-1,many,TRBJ2-1,.
TGTGCCAGCAGTTACTCGAAGGGACAGGGAGCCCCCTCTGGGGCCAACGTCCTGACTTTC,CASSYSKGQGAPSGANVLTF,TRBV6-7,many,TRBJ2-6,TRBD1
TGTGCCAGCTCACGAAATAAACAGGGTTTGGGCTACACCTTC,CASSRNKQGLGYTF,TRBV18,few,TRBJ1-2,.
TGCAGTGCTAGGCCCGGGACAGGGGCATTTGAGACCCAGTACTTC,CSARPGTGAFETQYF,TRBV20-1,many,TRBJ2-5,TRBD1
TGTGCCAGTAGTGGGGGACAGCATAGGGATGAGCAGTTCTTC,CASSGGQHRDEQFF,TRBV19,.,TRBJ2-1,TRBD1
TGCGCCAGCAGCTTGGCCGGGCCCTACAATGAGCAGTTCTTC,CASSLAGPYNEQFF,TRBV5-1,many,TRBJ2-1,.
TGCAGTGCTAGACCTATCTCCGGGACTAGAGGGGAAAAACTGTTTTTT,CSARPISGTRGEKLFF,TRBV20-1,many,TRBJ1-4,.
TGCAGTGCTAGAATATTGACACCGACTTACAATGAGCAGTTCTTC,CSARILTPTYNEQFF,TRBV20-1,many,TRBJ2-1,.
TGCGCCAGCAGCTTGGACGGGACAGCTTATGAAAAACTGTTTTTT,CASSLDGTAYEKLFF,TRBV5-1,many,TRBJ1-4,TRBD1
TGTGCCAGCAGTTCGTCAGCGGGGGGCACTGAAGCTTTCTTT,CASSSSAGGTEAFF,TRBV27,many,TRBJ1-1,.